These T cell receptor beta chains were read from a single sample in a study of CD8 T cells in Susac syndrome. MiXCR, applied by TCRdb to the immunoSEQ multiplex PCR reads, yields one record per CDR3 protein. The data contain 90,000 to 150,000 distinct CDR3 sequences, 94% of them singletons. Sequences were obtained from CD4+ T cells from PBMCs. The receptors come from a human donor in good health. Each CDR3 is given without its conserved first and last residue. D genes are given only for firm matches. Clone size is not always given. Where it is, it says once, few, many or a class for expanded clones.

TRBD1,.,TRBV5-1,ASSAQGGFRETQY
TRBD2,.,TRBV6-4,ASSVEGGPLSSYEQY
TRBD2,.,TRBV6-2/TRBV6-3,ASSGLAVGPGELF
.,once,TRBV12-3/TRBV12-4,ASSLRGILRGTQY
.,.,TRBV20-1,SAVELGDPNTGELF
.,once,TRBV6-5,ASKIVTGGANVLT
TRBD1,.,TRBV2,ACTPGTANTGELF
TRBD2,.,TRBV3-1,ASSDFIRTSGPYNEQF
.,.,TRBV7-9,ASSHDSLEAF
TRBD2,.,TRBV4-3,ASSPLVAGAYNEQF
TRBD1,.,TRBV6-5,ASSGQGEYYGYT
.,few,TRBV4-2,ASSQGGNQPQH
TRBD2,.,TRBV2,ASSASGGTVTYEQY
.,.,TRBV30,AWAKGGVLAPSPLH
.,.,TRBV3-1,ASSQGLVDYYEQY
TRBD2,.,TRBV9,ASSVALGTSDDEQF
.,.,TRBV7-9,ASSLVPYNIQY
TRBD2,once,TRBV7-3,ASSPLGGLAGVGRQF
TRBD2,.,TRBV20-1,SAPTSGSHEQY
TRBD2,once,TRBV6-5,ASSRTLPGGGERY
TRBD1,.,TRBV27,ASSLSGTGGSYEQY
.,.,TRBV3-1,ASSFLNREEQF
.,.,TRBV12-3/TRBV12-4,ASSFLGELF
TRBD1,.,TRBV20-1,SARVGGRETQY
TRBD2,.,TRBV20-1,SASLAGGTGELF
TRBD2,.,TRBV20-1,SAPGGAGEQY
TRBD1,.,TRBV19,ASGSGQAYEQY
.,.,TRBV7-9,ASSAKNQPQH
TRBD2,.,TRBV20-1,SASLSGARTQY
TRBD2,.,TRBV2,ASSAGTTLYEQY
.,.,TRBV2,ASNYGTDWEQPQH
.,once,TRBV6-6,ASRPTYNEQF
TRBD2,.,TRBV20-1,SARSLAGAKDTQY
.,.,TRBV2,ASSDQGVVNTGELF
.,.,TRBV29-1,SVEKYEGNEQF
.,.,TRBV18,ASSPPGETQY
TRBD2,.,TRBV5-1,ASSPSGGSTGELF
TRBD2,.,TRBV5-1,ASSQKMDGGYNEQF
.,.,TRBV7-2,ASSLSHDLNYGYT
.,.,TRBV30,AWSPGWGLGYT
TRBD2,.,TRBV7-2,ASSLTSGREQF
TRBD2,once,TRBV4-2,ASSFSGGVGETQY
TRBD2,.,TRBV4-1,ASHPGLAGGMVDTQY
TRBD1,.,TRBV5-6,ASSSPGQGTDTQY
TRBD2,.,TRBV11-1,ASSPHWTSGRAGSYNEQF
.,.,TRBV6-5,ASSNGLINSPLH
.,.,TRBV19,ASSKQGIEQF
.,.,TRBV29-1,SVWRVSHEQF
.,.,TRBV30,AWSVMVVTNTEAF
.,.,TRBV20-1,SAPGTLRMNTEAF
.,.,TRBV20-1,SALLRDQNTEAF
.,once,TRBV7-8,ASTPPKEGETQY
.,.,TRBV30,AWSVLELQQF